This is a list of T cell receptor beta chains from one sample in a study of blood T cell repertoires in COVID-19. TCRdb's copy holds only in-frame clones and misses some; the assay was immunoSEQ multiplex PCR. This table holds 150,000 to 200,000 clones, about 79% found once. Sequencing was done on a sample of peripheral blood. These receptor sequences come from an older woman with acute or convalescent COVID-19. CDR3s include the opening cysteine and the closing phenylalanine or tryptophan. D genes are given only for firm matches. Only some rows state a clone size, as once, few, many or a class for expanded clones.

CDR3 length	V gene	J gene	clone size	D gene	CDR3 DNA	CDR3 protein
16	TRBV5-4	TRBJ2-7	.	.	TGTGCCAGCAGCTCGGGGGGCGGGGGAAGCTCCTACGAGCAGTACTTC	CASSSGGGGSSYEQYF
17	TRBV4-2	TRBJ2-1	.	.	TGTGCCAGCAGCCAAGATCGACTTCCTTCATCTTACAATGAGCAGTTCTTC	CASSQDRLPSSYNEQFF
12	TRBV29-1	TRBJ2-5	.	.	TGCAGCGTTCGAACCGCGGATCAGACCCAGTACTTC	CSVRTADQTQYF
15	TRBV5-4	TRBJ1-4	.	.	TGTGCCAGCAGCAAAACGACAGCAACTAATGAAAAACTGTTTTTT	CASSKTTATNEKLFF
13	TRBV12-3/TRBV12-4	TRBJ1-1	.	.	TGTGCCAGCAACCCGATGGGGGGGCTTAAAGCTTTCTTT	CASNPMGGLKAFF
17	TRBV5-1	TRBJ1-1	.	.	TGCGCCAGCAGCATGAAAGGAGCGGGGATCAAAAACACTGAAGCTTTCTTT	CASSMKGAGIKNTEAFF
12	TRBV19	TRBJ2-5	.	.	TGTGCCAGTAGGAGCGGCCAAGAGACCCAGTACTTC	CASRSGQETQYF
13	TRBV3-1/TRBV3-2	TRBJ1-2	.	.	TGTGCCAGCAGCCAATTGTCGGGAGGTGGCTACACCTTC	CASSQLSGGGYTF
12	TRBV30	TRBJ1-1	.	.	TGTGCCTGGAGCGCCTCCGACAGGGAAGCTTTCTTT	CAWSASDREAFF
13	TRBV7-8	TRBJ2-3	.	.	TGTGCCAGCAGCCTGAGACTTCCAGATACGCAGTATTTT	CASSLRLPDTQYF
16	TRBV28	TRBJ2-3	.	TRBD2	TGTGCCAGCAGCCAGAGACTAGCGGGAGGAACAGATACGCAGTATTTT	CASSQRLAGGTDTQYF
15	TRBV2	TRBJ1-6	.	.	TGTGCCATCCCGACAGAGAGCTCCTATAATTCACCCCTCCACTTT	CAIPTESSYNSPLHF
11	TRBV6-5	TRBJ2-1	.	.	TGTGCCACCATTAGAGGCAATGAGCAGTTCTTC	CATIRGNEQFF
14	TRBV19	TRBJ2-1	.	TRBD2	TGTGCCAGTAATAGCGGGAGTCAGAACAATGAGCAGTTCTTC	CASNSGSQNNEQFF
16	TRBV2	TRBJ2-1	.	TRBD2	TGTGCCAGCAGTGGGGCTCTAGCGGGGGGAGGGAGTGAGCAGTTCTTC	CASSGALAGGGSEQFF
15	TRBV19	TRBJ2-3	.	TRBD1	TGTGCCAGTAGTACAGGAGACAGGGTCACAGATACGCAGTATTTT	CASSTGDRVTDTQYF
14	TRBV29-1	TRBJ2-5	.	.	TGCAGCGTTGCTATAGGGGGGGGGCCGGAGACCCAGTACTTC	CSVAIGGGPETQYF
15	TRBV19	TRBJ2-7	.	TRBD1	TGTGCCAGTAGTATCGCGGCAGGGGGCCCCCTAGAACAGTACTTC	CASSIAAGGPLEQYF
15	TRBV9	TRBJ1-1	.	.	TGTGCCAGCAGCCCCCGACAGGAACAGAACACTGAAGCTTTCTTT	CASSPRQEQNTEAFF
14	TRBV24-1	TRBJ1-2	.	TRBD1	TGTGCCACCAGTGATCCGGGACAGGCTGAGGGCTACACCTTC	CATSDPGQAEGYTF
15	TRBV9	TRBJ1-4	.	TRBD1	TGTGCCAGCAGTGCACTCGGGACAGTTAATGAAAAACTGTTTTTT	CASSALGTVNEKLFF
16	TRBV29-1	TRBJ2-1	.	.	TGCAGCGTTGAAGGTATGGGGGCGGGAGCGGTTCATGAGCAGTTCTTC	CSVEGMGAGAVHEQFF
15	TRBV19	TRBJ2-7	.	TRBD2	TGTGCCAGTAGTACCCTAGCGGGAGCACCCTACGAGCAGTACTTC	CASSTLAGAPYEQYF
14	TRBV9	TRBJ2-5	few	.	TGTGCCAGCAGCGTAGGTCCGGGAAGAGAGACCCAGTACTTC	CASSVGPGRETQYF